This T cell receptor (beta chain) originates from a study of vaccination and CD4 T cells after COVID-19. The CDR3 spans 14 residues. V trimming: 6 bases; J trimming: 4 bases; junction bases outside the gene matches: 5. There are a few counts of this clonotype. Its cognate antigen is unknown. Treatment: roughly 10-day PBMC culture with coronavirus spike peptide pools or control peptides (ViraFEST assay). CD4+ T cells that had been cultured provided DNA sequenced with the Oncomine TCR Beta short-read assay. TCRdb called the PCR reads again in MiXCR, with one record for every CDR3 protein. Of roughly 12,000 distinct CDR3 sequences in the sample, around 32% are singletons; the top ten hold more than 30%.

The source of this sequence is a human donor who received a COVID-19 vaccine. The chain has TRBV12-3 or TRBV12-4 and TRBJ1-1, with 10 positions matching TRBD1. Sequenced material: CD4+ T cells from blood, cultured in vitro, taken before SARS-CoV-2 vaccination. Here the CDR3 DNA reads TGTGCCAGCAGCCGGACAGGGGGTCGCACTGAAGCTTTCTTT. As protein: CASSRTGGRTEAFF.